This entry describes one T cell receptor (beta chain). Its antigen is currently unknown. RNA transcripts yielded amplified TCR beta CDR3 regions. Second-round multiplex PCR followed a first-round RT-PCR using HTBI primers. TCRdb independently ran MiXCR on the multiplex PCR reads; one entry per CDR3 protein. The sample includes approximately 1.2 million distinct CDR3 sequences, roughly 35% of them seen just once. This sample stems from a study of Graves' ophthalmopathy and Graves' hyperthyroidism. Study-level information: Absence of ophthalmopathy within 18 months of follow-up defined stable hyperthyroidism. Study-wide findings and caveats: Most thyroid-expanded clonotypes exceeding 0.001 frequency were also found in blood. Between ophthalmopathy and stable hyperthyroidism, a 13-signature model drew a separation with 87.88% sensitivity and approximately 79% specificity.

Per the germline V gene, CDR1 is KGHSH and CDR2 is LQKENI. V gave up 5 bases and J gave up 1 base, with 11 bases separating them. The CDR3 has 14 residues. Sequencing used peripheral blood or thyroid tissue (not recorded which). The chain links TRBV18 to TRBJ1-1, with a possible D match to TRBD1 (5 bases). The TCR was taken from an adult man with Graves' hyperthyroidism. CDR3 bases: TGTGCCAGCTCAGCGACAGCACAGAACACTGAAGCTTTCTTT. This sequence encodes CASSATAQNTEAFF.